The clone carrying this T cell receptor (beta chain) was recorded a few times. The antigen remains undetermined. The ends were cut back, 4 bases at V and 4 bases at J, with 8 bases in the middle. Germline loops: CDR1 MNHEY, CDR2 SVGEGT. The CDR3 length is 13 residues. TCRdb called the reads again in MiXCR, with one record for every CDR3 protein. The sample consists of 370,000 or so distinct CDR3 sequences, approximately 30% of them appearing once. These data originate in a study of T cell repertoires in cytomegalovirus infection. Background on the study: Indications came from public TCR beta signatures; they pointed to CMV infection and to a matching HLA type. Study results and caveats: HLA-C-restricted TCR beta clonotypes specific for CMV led the ex vivo response. Summed frequency of shared TCR beta families picked out CMV carriers who also had the relevant HLA.

The chain has TRBV6-2 or TRBV6-3 and TRBJ2-1, with D hard to call. The clonotype comes from a human donor in good health (CMV status not recorded). Some clones in this sample may be carry-over from other donors' samples. This material consisted of cultured PBMCs, taken from culture after CMV antigen stimulation. For the CDR3, the DNA is TGTGCCAGCAGTTGGGAACTATACAATGAGCAGTTCTTC. Protein: CASSWELYNEQFF.